Here is one T cell receptor beta chain with its context. This clonotype showed up just a few times. This receptor's antigen is unknown. Base qualities were left out, and no much larger clone turns up one base away. Library preparation was by PCR. The instrument given in TCRdb is Illumina HiSeq 2500. To reduce PCR and sequencing biases, unique molecular identifiers were incorporated into the TCR beta cDNA libraries. Every 1 to 10 million input T cells yielded approximately 500,000 cDNA molecules, meaning each molecule approximated one T cell. The patient libraries were prepared and sequenced using the same protocol as the earlier healthy control dataset. Samples belonging to the same batch were prepared together, multiplexed and sequenced on a shared HiSeq lane. The paper's data handling went like this. MIGEC handled the raw barcoded reads, throwing out single-read molecular identifier groups before consensus assembly and CDR3 extraction. Clonotype tables were post-analysed with VDJtools, normalizing diversity by down-sampling all datasets to the smallest sample size. In repertoire overlap clustering, CDR3 amino acid sequences, but not nucleotide sequences, were matched to correct batch-related cross-sample contamination. The public reads were quality trimmed at Q25 with fastp and then assembled into clones with MiXCR by TCRdb, keeping productive beta chains. Each CDR3 protein gets just one entry, which takes the most common genes and DNA from the rows behind it. What appears here as the V and J calls and clone size reflects TCRdb's work, not the paper's. For this sample the table gives fewer than 850,000 distinct CDR3 sequences, of which roughly 27% were detected only once. Approximately 0.6% of the sample comes from the top ten.

This sample stems from a study of post-analysis software for immune sequencing data (dated by TCRdb to between 2015 and 2017). Concerning the study at large: Recorded disease courses included relapsing-remitting, secondary progressive and progressive-relapsing multiple sclerosis, with some patients lacking subtype annotation. The multiple sclerosis patient repertoires were compared with about a dozen previously published healthy control repertoires from donors aged 6 to 25 years. A subset of samples was prepared in parallel using single-end sample barcoding, then pooled and co-amplified after Illumina adapter ligation.

Findings and caveats that apply to the study as a whole: Significantly lower normalized Chao1 diversity was found in multiple sclerosis patients than in controls, suggesting substantial peripheral T-cell clonal expansion. The control group was slightly older than the multiple sclerosis patient group. Strong co-clustering of samples prepared in the same batch was shown by direct clustering with F measure, prompting a batch-effect correction. Significantly higher frequencies in patients than in controls were found for a few TRBV segments, including TRBV5-6, TRBV5-1 and TRBV20-1.

To demonstrate the VDJtools post-analysis software, the study profiled TCR beta repertoires from the peripheral blood of 13 young patients with multiple sclerosis. Multiple sclerosis patients were children and adolescents aged 6 to 15 years. The CDR3 holds 16 amino acids from the cysteine to the phenylalanine. The entry retains the CDR3 DNA only, 48 bases that are in frame from base 1. CDR1 and CDR2 are read off the germline V gene (reference sequence) as SGHKS and YYEKEE. Between the V and J ends, shortened by 1 base and 2 bases respectively, the junction contains 13 bases. This sequence originates from a girl under 18 with multiple sclerosis. The chain uses TRBV5-5 and TRBJ1-5, with a weak D call of TRBD1 (5 bases match). Sequenced input: blood. CDR3 sequence: CASSLPQGVGNQPQHF. The bases read TGTGCCAGCAGCTTGCCGCAAGGGGTGGGCAATCAGCCCCAGCATTTT.